The 2 T cell receptor beta chains below all came from one sample that was sequenced in a study of human T cells and chemical hapten exposure. MiXCR, run by TCRdb on the RACE reads, gives a single entry per CDR3 protein. The table includes roughly 100,000 distinct CDR3 sequences, roughly 12% detected once. This sample's time point: pre-sensitization, week 0. The sample's treatment: therapeutic diphenylcyclopropenone sensitization with weekly scalp DPC. This sample comprised whole blood, obtained in connection with sensitization to the hapten diphenylcyclopropenone (DPC). Source of these receptors: a woman aged 45-65 years with alopecia areata. Some clones in this sample may be carry-over from other donors' samples.

This chain links TRBV5-1 with TRBJ1-2; the match to TRBD1 covers 7 bases. In germline, CDR1 is SGHRS, CDR2 YFSETQ. V lost 6 bases and J lost 6; bases outside the gene matches: 11. CDR3 length: 14 residues. This CDR3 is CASTNPRQGHGYTF. The DNA of the CDR3 is TGCGCCAGCACCAATCCTAGACAGGGCCATGGCTACACCTTC.

This clonotype was picked up many times. The rearrangement links TRBV6-6 to TRBJ2-1; D is ambiguous. This CDR3 has 12 amino acids. V gave up 6 bases and J gave up 7 bases, with 10 bases separating them. Germline V gives CDR1 MNHNY, CDR2 SVGAGI (reference sequence). The CDR3 bases are TGTGCCAGCAGCACCCCCTTAAATGAGCAGTTCTTC. Protein: CASSTPLNEQFF.